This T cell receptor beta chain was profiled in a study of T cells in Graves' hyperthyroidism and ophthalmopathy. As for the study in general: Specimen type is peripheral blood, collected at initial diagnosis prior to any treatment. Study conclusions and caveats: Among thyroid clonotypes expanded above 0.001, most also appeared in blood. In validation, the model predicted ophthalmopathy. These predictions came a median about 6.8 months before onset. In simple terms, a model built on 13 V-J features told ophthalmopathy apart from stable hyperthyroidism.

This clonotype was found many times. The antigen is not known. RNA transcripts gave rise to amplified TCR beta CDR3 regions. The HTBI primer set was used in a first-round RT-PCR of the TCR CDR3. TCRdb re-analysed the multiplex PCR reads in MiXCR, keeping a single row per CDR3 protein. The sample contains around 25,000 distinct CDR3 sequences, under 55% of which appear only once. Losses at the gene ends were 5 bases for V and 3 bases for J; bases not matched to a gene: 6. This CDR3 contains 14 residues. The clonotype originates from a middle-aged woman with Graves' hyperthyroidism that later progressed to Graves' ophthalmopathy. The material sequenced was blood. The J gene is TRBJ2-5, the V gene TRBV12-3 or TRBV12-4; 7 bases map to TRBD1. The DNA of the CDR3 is TGTGCCAGCAGTCGAGCCGGGACAGAAGAGACCCAGTACTTC. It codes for CASSRAGTEETQYF.